Following are 16 T cell receptor beta chains from one sample sequenced in a study of a mutant IDH1 vaccine in newly diagnosed glioma. No antigen has been identified for these receptors. The sample's time point: week 35, safety follow-up. Doses comprised 300 ug of mutant IDH1 20-mer peptide each, plus topical imiquimod. The data were produced by immunoSEQ multiplex PCR, yet TCRdb's version contains in-frame clones alone and is incomplete. Of about 66,000 clones listed, about 74% are singletons. The sequencing here drew on PBMCs, taken from a glioma patient whose treatment included an IDH1 peptide vaccine. These receptors originate from a man between 50 and 59 years old with glioma.

This chain uses TRBV5-6 with TRBJ1-3; D is possibly TRBD1 (5 bases). The germline V gene has CDR1 SGHDT and CDR2 YYEEEE. The CDR3 runs to 13 residues. Trimming shortened V by 6 bases and J by 2 bases, and 9 bases separated the two germline ends. The CDR3 loop is CASTWGAGNTIYF. The CDR3 DNA sequence: TGTGCCAGCACCTGGGGGGCTGGAAACACCATATATTTT.

The chain employs TRBV5-1 and TRBJ2-3; perhaps TRBD2 as D (5 bases). Germline CDR1 SGHRS, CDR2 YFSETQ. This CDR3 comprises 13 residues. V shed 2 bases and J shed 4 bases, with 8 bases lying between them. CDR3: CASSLEGADTQYF. Here the CDR3 DNA reads TGCGCCAGCAGCTTAGAGGGAGCAGATACGCAGTATTTT.

This chain joins TRBV6-1 and TRBJ2-4; 10 bases are shared with TRBD2. The CDR3 is made up of 17 amino acids. V was pared by 4 bases and J by 6 bases, with 12 bases of the junction left unmatched. Germline CDR1 reads MNHNS; CDR2 reads SASEGT. For the CDR3, the DNA is TGTGCCAGCAGTGGGGGGACCCAGCGGGGGGGCGTAAACATTCAGTACTTC. Translated: CASSGGTQRGGVNIQYF.

This clone has a handful of counts. The chain employs TRBV14 and TRBJ1-1; D remains ambiguous. This CDR3 is 14 amino acids long. The germline V and J ends were trimmed by 0 bases and 7 bases, with 12 bases remaining between them. The germline V gene has CDR1 SGHDN and CDR2 FVKESK. CDR3 loop: CASSQDAGSGEAFF. CDR3 nucleotide sequence: TGTGCCAGCAGCCAAGATGCGGGGAGTGGTGAAGCTTTCTTT.

The gene calls are TRBV2 and TRBJ1-2, with 7 bases lining up with TRBD1. CDR3 length equals 16 residues. The germline gives CDR1 SNHLY, CDR2 FYNNEI. Trimming removed 2 bases from V and 8 bases from J; junction bases left unmatched: 14. CDR3 in DNA: TGTGCCAGCAGTGAACCGGAAGTCTACAGGGGTCGAGGCTACACCTTC. Translation gives CASSEPEVYRGRGYTF.

The genes are TRBV10-1 and TRBJ1-4; TRBD1 matches 7 bases. Germline V lookup: CDR1 WNHNN, CDR2 SYGVQD (reference sequence). The junction had 4 bases not matched to a gene; V was cut back by 3 bases and J by 6 bases. This CDR3 has 14 residues. The CDR3 bases are TGCGCCAGCAGTGAAGGGGGCCGGGATGAAAAACTGTTTTTT. This codes for CASSEGGRDEKLFF.

The gene calls are TRBV7-3 and TRBJ2-7; D is uncertain. This CDR3 has 13 residues. V gave up 1 base and J gave up 5 bases, with 9 bases separating them. Germline CDR1 and CDR2: SGHTA and FQGTGA. DNA for the CDR3: TGTGCCAGCAGCTTAAACCTTCGGGACGAGCAGTACTTC. Protein sequence: CASSLNLRDEQYF.

The V and J genes are TRBV16 and TRBJ2-7; no clear D gene. The CDR3 runs to 13 residues. Trimming took off 0 bases at V and 6 bases at J, with 9 bases between the two ends. Per germline, CDR1 KGHSY and CDR2 FQNENV. In DNA, the CDR3 is TGTGCCAGCAGCCAATCGGTGTTCGGCGAGCAGTACTTC. Protein: CASSQSVFGEQYF.

This chain joins TRBV30 and TRBJ1-6; unclear D gene. The CDR3 runs to 15 residues. Between the trimmed V and J ends, which lost 2 bases and 2 bases, there was a span of 10 bases. Germline CDR1 and CDR2: GTSNPN and SVGIG (reference sequence). The CDR3: CAWSPDGTYNSPLHF. CDR3 nucleotide sequence: TGTGCCTGGAGTCCGGACGGGACCTATAATTCACCCCTCCACTTT.

V and J are TRBV5-6 and TRBJ2-7; D call uncertain. The ends were cut back, 1 base at V and 4 bases at J, with 6 bases in the middle. This CDR3 is 12 amino acids long. The germline V gene has CDR1 SGHDT and CDR2 YYEEEE. CDR3 sequence reads: CASSLQAYEQYF. In DNA, the CDR3 is TGTGCCAGCAGCTTGCAGGCGTACGAGCAGTACTTC. Full variable domain (missing parts from reference TRBV5-6 and TRBJ2-7): DAGVTQSPTHLIKTRGQQVTLRCSPKSGHDTVSWYQQALGQGPQFIFQYYEEEERQRGNFPDRFSGHQFPNYSSELNVNALLLGDSALYLCASSLQAYEQYFGPGTRLTVT.

The CDR3 DNA is TGTGCCAGTAGTATAGGGGGACAGGGGTACGAGCAGTACTTC. As protein: CASSIGGQGYEQYF. V gene TRBV19 combines with J gene TRBJ2-7; TRBD1 matches 10 bases. Germline values: CDR1 LNHDA, CDR2 SQIVND (reference sequence). The junction had 1 base not matched to a gene; V was cut back by 1 base and J by 4 bases. This CDR3 region has 14 residues.

The table lists this clone with a count of one. CDR3 residues: CASSSDRGQPQHF. CDR3 bases: TGTGCCAGCAGCTCCGACAGGGGACAGCCCCAGCATTTT. This chain joins TRBV7-2 and TRBJ1-5, with 8 bases matching TRBD1. Per germline, CDR1 SGHTA and CDR2 FQGNSA. The V gene end was trimmed by 4 bases and the J gene end by 7 bases; junction bases not matched to a gene: 3. CDR3 length: 13 residues.

Remarks on this clone: The same CDR3 is also encoded by other DNA sequences in this sample. The rearrangement links TRBV9 to TRBJ1-1; tentative D call: TRBD1 (6 bases). The V gene lost 0 bases and the J gene lost 5 bases, with 11 bases spanning the gap. The CDR3 is 14 amino acids. Germline V gene data show CDR1 as SGDLS and CDR2 as YYNGEE. As DNA, the CDR3 is TGTGCCAGCAGCGTAGGACAGGCGAGGACTGAAGCTTTCTTT. It codes for CASSVGQARTEAFF. Complete variable domain (other parts from reference TRBV9 and TRBJ1-1): DSGVTQTPKHLITATGQRVTLRCSPRSGDLSVYWYQQSLDQGLQFLIQYYNGEERAKGNILERFSAQQFPDLHSELNLSSLELGDSALYFCASSVGQARTEAFFGQGTRLTVV.

The V call is TRBV30, the J call TRBJ2-5, with 7 bases aligning to TRBD1. The CDR3 contains 13 residues. The junction had 3 bases not matched to a gene; V was cut back by 3 bases and J by 2 bases. Germline CDR1 reads GTSNPN; CDR2 reads SVGIG (reference sequence). The CDR3 protein is CAWRQGPQETQYF. DNA for the CDR3: TGTGCCTGGAGACAGGGGCCTCAAGAGACCCAGTACTTC.

This clone was picked up a small number of times. V is TRBV5-6 and J is TRBJ1-5; D perhaps matches TRBD1 (6 bases). Germline CDR1 and CDR2: SGHDT and YYEEEE. This CDR3 is 14 amino acids long. Trimming pared 0 bases from V and 11 bases from J, leaving 15 bases between. Written as DNA, the CDR3 is TGTGCCAGCAGCTTGGCAGGGCTGGAGGGGGCCCAGCATTTT. This codes for CASSLAGLEGAQHF.

V usage is TRBV7-9 and J usage is TRBJ2-5; D call uncertain. Trimming cost V 3 bases and J 3 bases, with 2 bases left between them. There are 11 residues in the CDR3. CDR1 is SEHNR and CDR2 is FQNEAQ in the germline V gene (reference sequence). Here the CDR3 DNA reads TGTGCCAGCAGCTTCAAAGAGACCCAGTACTTC. Amino acid sequence: CASSFKETQYF.